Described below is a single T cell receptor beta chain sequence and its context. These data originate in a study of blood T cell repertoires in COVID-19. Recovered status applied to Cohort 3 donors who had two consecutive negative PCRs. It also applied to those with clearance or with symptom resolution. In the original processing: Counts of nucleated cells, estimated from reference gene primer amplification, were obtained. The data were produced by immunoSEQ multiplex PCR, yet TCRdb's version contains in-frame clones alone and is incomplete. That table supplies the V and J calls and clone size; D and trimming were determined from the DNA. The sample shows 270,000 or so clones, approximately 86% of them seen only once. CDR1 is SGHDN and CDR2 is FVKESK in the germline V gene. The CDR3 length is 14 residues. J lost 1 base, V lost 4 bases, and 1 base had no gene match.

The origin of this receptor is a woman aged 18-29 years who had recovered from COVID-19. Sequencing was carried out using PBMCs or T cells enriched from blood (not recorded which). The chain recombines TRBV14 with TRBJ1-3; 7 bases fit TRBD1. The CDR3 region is CASSPTGSGNTIYF. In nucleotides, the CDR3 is TGTGCCAGCAGCCCGACAGGGTCTGGAAACACCATATATTTT.